This T cell receptor beta chain was sequenced for a study of blood T cell repertoires in COVID-19. Trimming at V came to 3 bases and at J to 4 bases, leaving 5 bases not matched to a gene. Germline V gene sequence: CDR1 LGHNA, CDR2 YNFKEQ. CDR3 length equals 15 residues. Assay used: immunoSEQ multiplex PCR; TCRdb lists only in-frame clones, some missing. The table lists under 350,000 clones, roughly 90% of them singletons. This receptor was taken from a woman in her 40s who had recovered from COVID-19. V gene TRBV4-2 combines with J gene TRBJ1-1; 10 positions agree with TRBD1. The sequenced material came from PBMCs or T cells enriched from blood (not recorded which). CDR3 in DNA: TGTGCCAGCAGCCAGGGACAGGGGCCAGGCACTGAAGCTTTCTTT. Protein sequence: CASSQGQGPGTEAFF.